The entry that follows covers one T cell receptor (beta chain) sequence. Its specificity is not known. The data were taken from a study of cytomegalovirus exposure and HLA in healthy donors. Germline loops: CDR1 SGHAT, CDR2 FQNNGV. With 5 bases removed from V and 1 base from J, the gap between germline ends came to 12 bases. The length of the CDR3 is 15 residues. PCR primers comprised 60 Vbeta and 13 Jbeta primers. Data came from immunoSEQ multiplex PCR; TCRdb stores just in-frame clones and leaves some out. The data show around 160,000 clones, approximately 80% seen once. General study findings and limits: For most TCR beta V segments, an earlier analysis put the productive rate at about 87% or about 30% of the time. Beyond CMV serostatus, there was no information to go on about immune exposure.

The sample taken for sequencing was PBMCs. The chain carries TRBV11-2 and TRBJ1-3; a weak D match, TRBD1 (6 bases). The source is a young man in good health and CMV-seropositive. CDR3 DNA sequence: TGTGCCAGCAGCCCAGGGGCAGGTTCTGGAAACACCATATATTTT. Its translation: CASSPGAGSGNTIYF. Drawing the rest from reference TRBV11-2 and TRBJ1-3, the complete variable domain is EAGVAQSPRYKIIEKRQSVAFWCNPISGHATLYWYQQILGQGPKLLIQFQNNGVVDDSQLPKDRFSAERLKGVDSTLKIQPAKLEDSAVYLCASSPGAGSGNTIYFGEGSWLTVV.